The clone carrying this T cell receptor (beta chain) occurred a few times. TCRdb reanalysed the RT-PCR reads using MiXCR and keeps one entry per CDR3 protein. Of approximately 530,000 distinct CDR3 sequences listed, about an eighth are singletons. The sample comes from a study of response to subunit inactivated influenza vaccine. Trimming removed 4 bases at V and 4 bases at J, with 13 bases between. This CDR3 is built from 14 residues. This TCR derives from a man aged 45-60 years who received an inactivated influenza vaccine. This sequence joins TRBV12-3 or TRBV12-4 and TRBJ1-2; no definite D call. This material consisted of PBMCs from blood, taken roughly 45 days after vaccination. Here the CDR3 DNA reads TGTGCCAGCAGTTCACGCATAGAAACCTATGGCTACACCTTC. Encoded protein: CASSSRIETYGYTF.